This record looks at one T cell receptor beta chain sequence and its context. There are a few counts of this clonotype. Its binding antigen is unknown. Within one base of it there is no much larger clone, and no base qualities were kept. This sample was included in a study of CD8 T cells in ankylosing spondylitis (dated by TCRdb to 2016 to 2017). General notes on the study: T cell receptor beta repertoires were profiled in healthy donors and ankylosing spondylitis patients so that disease-linked TCR variants could be found. Peripheral blood was sampled, and synovial fluid was additionally collected from ankylosing spondylitis patients. The full study cohort was made up of about two dozen ankylosing spondylitis patients and approximately 100 healthy donors. Overall study outcomes, separate from this receptor: The disease-linked clones were reported as significantly enriched in matched synovial fluid samples from ankylosing spondylitis patients. Blood from ankylosing spondylitis patients appeared to be characterized by a TCR beta motif made up of seven or eight highly homologous amino acid variants. In peripheral blood, the disease-linked clones were found at relatively low frequencies and had a CD8+ phenotype. Some motif variants had previously been reported in the synovial fluid and blood of reactive arthritis patients, which suggests shared mechanisms of disease initiation.

Instrument on record: Illumina HiSeq 2500. Quantitative 5'-RACE with molecular barcodes was the method used to prepare the TCR beta libraries. The authors processed their data as follows. A new computational method, built on a probabilistic model of VDJ rearrangement, was used to identify disease-linked TCR variants. TCRdb reanalyzed the raw reads on its own, using fastp at Q25 for trimming and MiXCR for clone calling, and kept in-frame beta chains. Entries are consolidated by CDR3 protein sequence, retaining the most common genes and DNA. The V and J calls and clone size come from TCRdb's table, not from the authors' own analysis. The sample table lists 240,000 or so distinct CDR3 sequences, 8% to 9.5% of them with a count of one. Approximately 6.3% of the sample comes from the top ten. The CDR3 numbers 13 residues from cysteine through phenylalanine. Only the CDR3 portion is preserved as DNA: 39 bases, with reading frame beginning at the first base. In the germline V gene, CDR1 corresponds to SGHTA and CDR2 to FQGNSA. The junction shows trimming of 2 bases on V and 7 bases on J, plus 11 bases between the germline ends.

Sequenced input: blood, either unsorted or a sorted T cell fraction (not recorded which). The rearrangement combines TRBV7-2 with TRBJ2-5; the D gene cannot be resolved reliably. The clonotype was recovered from a male donor with ankylosing spondylitis or in good health (not recorded which). The encoded CDR3 is CASSLNSLRTQYF. The bases read TGTGCCAGCAGCTTAAACTCGCTCCGGACCCAGTACTTC.